The text below deals with one TCR beta chain. TCRdb's table, derived via immunoSEQ multiplex PCR, lists solely in-frame clones and lacks some. The table has about 80,000 clones, 75% to 90% seen once. The CDR3 extends over 13 amino acids. Germline lookup yields CDR1 SGHNT and CDR2 YENEEA. Trimming took off 3 bases at V and 2 bases at J, with 7 bases between the two ends. The data stem from a study of blood T cell repertoires in COVID-19. The sequence came from a human donor in a cohort sampled during active COVID-19. Sample: peripheral blood. This chain connects TRBV11-3 to TRBJ2-5; D is unclear. CDR3 sequence: CASSFEEQETQYF. The CDR3 DNA reads TGTGCCAGCAGCTTCGAAGAGCAAGAGACCCAGTACTTC.